Included here is one T cell receptor beta chain sequence, with context. A history of autoimmune disease or systemic immunosuppression excluded patients. Measured with immunoSEQ multiplex PCR; TCRdb has only the in-frame clones, and not every one. This sample has 98,000 or so clones, with roughly 90% found just once. The data were taken from a study of OX40 agonist ivuxolimab in advanced cancers. V trimming: 4 bases; J trimming: 5 bases; junction bases outside the gene matches: 5. CDR3 length equals 13 residues. Germline loops: CDR1 GTSNPN, CDR2 SVGIG (reference sequence). This sequence was found in an adult with an advanced solid tumor such as melanoma, head and neck, liver or kidney cancer. Source: CD4+ or CD8+ T cells sorted from blood, taken in a trial of the OX40 agonist ivuxolimab. The chain employs TRBV30 and TRBJ2-1, with 7 bases lining up with TRBD2. This chain's CDR3 is CAWTSGNNNEQFF. The CDR3 DNA sequence: TGTGCCTGGACAAGCGGGAACAACAATGAGCAGTTCTTC. Together with reference TRBV30 and TRBJ2-1, the CDR3 gives the full variable domain: SQTIHQWPATLVQPVGSPLSLECTVEGTSNPNLYWYRQAAGRGLQLLFYSVGIGQISSEVPQNLSASRPQDRQFILSSKKLLLSDSGFYLCAWTSGNNNEQFFGPGTRLTVL.